These 18 T cell receptor beta chains share one sample of origin, sequenced in a study of OX40 agonist ivuxolimab in advanced cancers. TCRdb's copy holds only in-frame clones and misses some; the assay was immunoSEQ multiplex PCR. Counted here are 35,000 to 45,000 clones, roughly 90% occurring once; the ten biggest clones make up about a sixth. Sequencing used CD4+ or CD8+ T cells sorted from blood, obtained in a trial of the OX40 agonist ivuxolimab. The source of these receptors is an adult with an advanced solid tumor such as melanoma, head and neck, liver or kidney cancer.

The rearrangement joins TRBV7-9 to TRBJ1-2; a possible D gene is TRBD1 (5 bases). The CDR3 is 14 amino acids. Trimming cost V 1 base and J 0 bases, with 6 bases left between them. CDR1 is SEHNR and CDR2 is FQNEAQ in the germline V gene (reference sequence). DNA of the CDR3: TGTGCCAGCAGCTTAGGGGGGACTAACTATGGCTACACCTTC. Protein product: CASSLGGTNYGYTF.

This chain uses TRBV19 with TRBJ1-4, with a possible D match to TRBD1 (5 bases). The V gene lost 3 bases and the J gene lost 8 bases, with 13 bases spanning the gap. The CDR3 consists of 14 residues. Germline CDR1 is LNHDA and CDR2 is SQIVND (reference sequence). CDR3: CASSIPSYREKLFF. Written as DNA, the CDR3 is TGTGCCAGTAGTATCCCCTCCTACAGGGAAAAACTGTTTTTT.

The J gene is TRBJ1-2, the V gene TRBV25-1; the D is unclear. Trimming pared 5 bases from V and 2 bases from J, leaving 6 bases between. The CDR3 consists of 12 residues. Germline CDR1 is MGHDK and CDR2 is SYGVNS. For the CDR3, the DNA is TGTGCCAGCAGTCTCGGGAACTATGGCTACACCTTC. Translated: CASSLGNYGYTF.

This clone was seen only once. V usage is TRBV5-1 and J usage is TRBJ2-1; 13 bases fit TRBD2. Trimming removed 4 bases from V and 7 bases from J; junction bases left unmatched: 11. Germline V gene lookup returns CDR1 SGHRS and CDR2 YFSETQ. This CDR3 has 17 amino acids. Written as DNA, the CDR3 is TGCGCCAGCAGCCGAAGGGGACTAGCGGGGTTTGGGAATGAGCAGTTCTTC. Residues: CASSRRGLAGFGNEQFF.

The chain is built from TRBV2 and TRBJ2-3; TRBD1 might be the D (6 bases). The CDR3 consists of 13 residues. The germline gives CDR1 SNHLY, CDR2 FYNNEI. Trimming took 8 bases from V and 3 from J, leaving 12 bases between them. The CDR3 sequence: CASLTGYTDTQYF. Here the CDR3 DNA reads TGTGCCAGCCTGACAGGATATACAGATACGCAGTATTTT.

V is TRBV6-1 and J is TRBJ2-3; TRBD1 matches at 8 bases. The CDR3 covers 15 residues. After removal of 4 bases from V and 2 bases from J, the junction contained 5 bases not matched to a gene. The V gene's germline CDR1 is MNHNS and CDR2 SASEGT. The CDR3 bases are TGTGCCAGCAGTGGGCACAGGGGGTACACAGATACGCAGTATTTT. This sequence encodes CASSGHRGYTDTQYF.

The rearrangement uses TRBV7-9 and TRBJ1-3; tentatively, D is TRBD1 (6 bases). The CDR3 spans 17 residues. Trimming shortened V by 4 bases and J by 2 bases, and 18 bases separated the two germline ends. Germline V gene data show CDR1 as SEHNR and CDR2 as FQNEAQ (reference sequence). The CDR3 here is CASSSPQGTPAGNTIYF. CDR3 DNA sequence: TGTGCCAGCAGCTCACCCCAGGGGACGCCGGCTGGAAACACCATATATTTT. Looking up the rest from reference TRBV7-9 and TRBJ1-3 gives the full variable domain: DTGVSQNPRHKITKRGQNVTFRCDPISEHNRLYWYRQTLGQGPEFLTYFQNEAQLEKSRLLSDRFSAERPKGSFSTLEIQRTEQGDSAMYLCASSSPQGTPAGNTIYFGEGSWLTVV.

The chain recombines TRBV9 with TRBJ1-1; 9 bases agree with TRBD1. V lost 6 bases and J lost 1; bases outside the gene matches: 7. CDR3 length equals 15 residues. CDR1 SGDLS and CDR2 YYNGEE come from the germline V gene. CDR3 loop: CASTTGGAWNTEAFF. In DNA, the CDR3 is TGTGCCAGCACCACAGGGGGCGCTTGGAACACTGAAGCTTTCTTT.

V and J are TRBV4-2 and TRBJ1-1; D is unresolved. The germline V gene encodes CDR1 LGHNA and CDR2 YNFKEQ. V gave up 3 bases and J gave up 1 base, with 18 bases separating them. The CDR3 has 17 amino acids. The chain's CDR3 is CASSHTTGGLKNTEAFF. The CDR3 nucleotides are TGTGCCAGCAGCCATACGACGGGCGGCTTGAAGAACACTGAAGCTTTCTTT.

The J gene is TRBJ2-2, the V gene TRBV6-4, with 7 bases matching TRBD2. Germline CDR1 is MRHNA and CDR2 is SNTAGT. J was trimmed by 6 bases and V by 3 bases; bases with no gene match: 4. The CDR3 consists of 14 residues. CDR3 DNA sequence: TGTGCCAGCAGTGATACCGCGGGGGCCGGGGAGCTGTTTTTT. Amino acids: CASSDTAGAGELFF.

This rearrangement joins TRBV13 to TRBJ2-7; 9 positions match TRBD1. The CDR3 spans 14 residues. Germline V CDR1 and CDR2: PRHDT, FYEKMQ (reference sequence). The V gene end was trimmed by 5 bases and the J gene end by 3 bases; junction bases not matched to a gene: 5. CDR3 coding DNA: TGTGCCAGCAGCCCGGGACAGGGTAACTACGAGCAGTACTTC. Its protein product is CASSPGQGNYEQYF.

The table lists this clone with a few counts. The rearrangement links TRBV6-5 to TRBJ1-3, with D unclear. Germline V CDR1 and CDR2: MNHEY, SVGAGI. This CDR3 comprises 13 residues. Between the trimmed V and J ends, which lost 0 bases and 4 bases, there was a span of 4 bases. The DNA for the CDR3 is TGTGCCAGCAGTTACTCGACCGGAAACACCATATATTTT. It yields the protein CASSYSTGNTIYF.

The CDR3 reads CASSVGQFTEAFF. In DNA form, the CDR3 reads TGCGCCAGCAGCGTCGGACAGTTCACGGAGGCTTTCTTT. The genes are TRBV5-1 and TRBJ1-1, with TRBD1 as a possible D gene (6 bases). This CDR3 is built from 13 residues. In germline, CDR1 is SGHRS, CDR2 YFSETQ. V lost 4 bases, J lost 11 bases, and 18 bases lay in between. The whole variable domain, filled in from reference TRBV5-1 and TRBJ1-1, reads KAGVTQTPRYLIKTRGQQVTLSCSPISGHRSVSWYQQTPGQGLQFLFEYFSETQRNKGNFPGRFSGRQFSNSRSEMNVSTLELGDSALYLCASSVGQFTEAFFGQGTRLTVV.

V usage is TRBV5-1 and J usage is TRBJ2-5; D gene uncertain. The germline V and J ends were trimmed by 1 base and 3 bases, with 10 bases remaining between them. Germline loops: CDR1 SGHRS, CDR2 YFSETQ. The CDR3 runs to 14 residues. CDR3 nucleotides: TGCGCCAGCAGCTTGAGAGTGGCAGAAGAGACCCAGTACTTC. It translates to CASSLRVAEETQYF.

The V gene is TRBV27, the J gene TRBJ2-7; 7 bases map to TRBD1. V was clipped by 5 bases and J by 0 bases; unmatched bases: 7. The germline V gene has CDR1 MNHEY and CDR2 SMNVEV (reference sequence). The CDR3 has 15 residues. CDR3 DNA sequence: TGTGCCAGCAGTCCAACTACAGGGGACTCCTACGAGCAGTACTTC. It codes for CASSPTTGDSYEQYF.

J is TRBJ2-2 and V is TRBV4-1; no firm D call. V was pared by 0 bases and J by 8 bases, with 10 bases between. This CDR3 has 14 amino acids. Germline V gives CDR1 MGHRA, CDR2 YSYEKL. In DNA form, the CDR3 reads TGCGCCAGCAGCCAAGAAGTCTGGGGAGGGGAGCTGTTTTTT. This sequence encodes CASSQEVWGGELFF.

This chain uses TRBV7-6 with TRBJ1-1; D uncertain. The germline V gene has CDR1 SGHVS and CDR2 FNYEAQ. V was cut by 4 bases and J by 7 bases, with 16 bases left in between. This CDR3 comprises 14 residues. The CDR3 loop is CASSSLTPSVEAFF. In nucleotides, the CDR3 is TGTGCCAGCAGCTCACTCACCCCGTCAGTTGAAGCTTTCTTT.

The chain has TRBV9 and TRBJ2-7; D unclear. Germline lookup yields CDR1 SGDLS and CDR2 YYNGEE. The CDR3 consists of 15 residues. The V gene lost 3 bases and the J gene lost 0 bases, with 13 bases spanning the gap. The CDR3 nucleotides read TGTGCCAGCAGCGAGGCCGCCGCGGTCTCCTACGAGCAGTACTTC. This sequence encodes CASSEAAAVSYEQYF. The complete variable domain, with remaining parts taken from reference TRBV9 and TRBJ2-7, reads DSGVTQTPKHLITATGQRVTLRCSPRSGDLSVYWYQQSLDQGLQFLIQYYNGEERAKGNILERFSAQQFPDLHSELNLSSLELGDSALYFCASSEAAAVSYEQYFGPGTRLTVT.